These 2 T cell receptor beta chains were all obtained from the same sample, sequenced in a study of spatial heterogeneity in lung cancer (dated by TCRdb to about 2019). Per the publication, the time point label means: sample taken at primary tumor resection. For TCR sequencing, whole RNA was extracted from tumor and nontumor lung tissue, or from cryopreserved PBMC samples, and no cell sorting was done. The library was prepared using 5' RACE. Reads for this sample came from a NextSeq 500. TCRdb reprocessed the public reads (quality trimming at Q25 with fastp, clone calling with MiXCR) and kept in-frame beta chains. Entries that share a CDR3 protein sequence are merged under the most common genes and DNA. The sample table holds 8,500 to 14,000 distinct CDR3 sequences, of which about 3.7% were seen once. Together, the top ten hold 6.5% to 9.5% of the sample. The source material was normal lung tissue next to the tumor, sampled at surgery. These receptors came from a male donor with early-stage non-small cell lung cancer.

The chain carries TRBV6-2 or TRBV6-3 and TRBJ2-7; a possible D gene is TRBD1 (6 bases). V was cut by 8 bases and J by 2 bases, with 16 bases left in between. The length of the CDR3 is 14 residues. Germline V gives CDR1 MNHEY, CDR2 SVGEGT. CDR3 DNA: TGTGCCAGCGGACTGACAGGCGTTACCTACGAGCAGTACTTC. Translating gives CASGLTGVTYEQYF.

This clonotype was detected ten times or more. V is TRBV18 and J is TRBJ1-2; D remains ambiguous. V shed 3 bases and J shed 0 bases, with 8 bases lying between them. The CDR3 is 14 amino acids. In germline, CDR1 is KGHSH, CDR2 LQKENI. CDR3 DNA: TGTGCCAGCTCACCCGCGACTTCTAACTATGGCTACACCTTC. Translation gives CASSPATSNYGYTF.